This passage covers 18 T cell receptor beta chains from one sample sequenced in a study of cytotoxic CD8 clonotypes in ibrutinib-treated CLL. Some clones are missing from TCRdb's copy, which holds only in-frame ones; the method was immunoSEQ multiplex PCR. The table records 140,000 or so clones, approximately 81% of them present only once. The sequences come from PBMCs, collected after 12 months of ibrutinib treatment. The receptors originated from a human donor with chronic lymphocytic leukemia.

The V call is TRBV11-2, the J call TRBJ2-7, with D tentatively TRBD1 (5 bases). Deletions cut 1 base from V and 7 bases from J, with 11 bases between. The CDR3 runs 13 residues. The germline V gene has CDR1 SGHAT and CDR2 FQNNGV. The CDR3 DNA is TGTGCCAGCAGCTTAGGTGGGGCGAAAGAGCAGTACTTC. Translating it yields CASSLGGAKEQYF.

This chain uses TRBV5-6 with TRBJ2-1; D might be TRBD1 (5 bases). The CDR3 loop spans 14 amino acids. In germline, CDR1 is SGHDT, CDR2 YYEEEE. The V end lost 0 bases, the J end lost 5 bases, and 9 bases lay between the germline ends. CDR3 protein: CASSLGRDNNEQFF. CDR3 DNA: TGTGCCAGCAGCTTGGGCAGGGATAACAATGAGCAGTTCTTC.

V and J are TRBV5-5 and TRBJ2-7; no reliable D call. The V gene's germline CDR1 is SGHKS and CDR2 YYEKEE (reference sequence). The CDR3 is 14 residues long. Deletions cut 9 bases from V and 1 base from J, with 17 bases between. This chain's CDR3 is CATSIQTESYEQYF. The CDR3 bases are TGTGCCACCTCAATACAGACTGAGTCCTACGAGCAGTACTTC.

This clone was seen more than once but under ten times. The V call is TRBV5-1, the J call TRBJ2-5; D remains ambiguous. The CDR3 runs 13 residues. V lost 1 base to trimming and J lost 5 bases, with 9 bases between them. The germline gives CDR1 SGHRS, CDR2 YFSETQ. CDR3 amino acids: CASSLSIGETQYF. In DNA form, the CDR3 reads TGCGCCAGCAGCTTGTCGATAGGGGAGACCCAGTACTTC.

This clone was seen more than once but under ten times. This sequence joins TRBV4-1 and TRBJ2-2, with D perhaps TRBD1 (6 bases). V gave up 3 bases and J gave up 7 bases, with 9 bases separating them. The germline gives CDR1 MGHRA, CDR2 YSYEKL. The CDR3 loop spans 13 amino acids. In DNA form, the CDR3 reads TGCGCCAGCAGCCAGGGGGCTGGCGGGGAGCTGTTTTTT. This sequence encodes CASSQGAGGELFF.

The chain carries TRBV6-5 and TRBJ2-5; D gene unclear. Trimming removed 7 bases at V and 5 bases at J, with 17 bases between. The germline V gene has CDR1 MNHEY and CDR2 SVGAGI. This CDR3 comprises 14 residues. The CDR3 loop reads CASTGSGGVETQYF. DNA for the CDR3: TGTGCCAGCACCGGCTCAGGTGGGGTTGAGACCCAGTACTTC.

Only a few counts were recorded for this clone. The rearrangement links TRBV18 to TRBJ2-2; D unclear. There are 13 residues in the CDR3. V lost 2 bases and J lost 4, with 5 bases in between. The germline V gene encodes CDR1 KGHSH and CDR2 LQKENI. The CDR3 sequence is CASSPGFTGELFF. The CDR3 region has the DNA TGTGCCAGCTCACCAGGGTTCACCGGGGAGCTGTTTTTT.

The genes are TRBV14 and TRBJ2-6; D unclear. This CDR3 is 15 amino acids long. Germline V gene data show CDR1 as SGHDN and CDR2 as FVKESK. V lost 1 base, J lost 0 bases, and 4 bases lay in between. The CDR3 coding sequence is TGTGCCAGCAGCCAAGGGAACTCTGGGGCCAACGTCCTGACTTTC. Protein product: CASSQGNSGANVLTF.

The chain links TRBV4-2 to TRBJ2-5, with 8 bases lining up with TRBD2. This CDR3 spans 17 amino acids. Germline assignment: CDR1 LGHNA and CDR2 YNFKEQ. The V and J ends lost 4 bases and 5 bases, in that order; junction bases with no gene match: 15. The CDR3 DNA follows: TGTGCCAGCAGCCGAGGTCCTAGCGGGTCTGGGACGGAGACCCAGTACTTC. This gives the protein CASSRGPSGSGTETQYF.

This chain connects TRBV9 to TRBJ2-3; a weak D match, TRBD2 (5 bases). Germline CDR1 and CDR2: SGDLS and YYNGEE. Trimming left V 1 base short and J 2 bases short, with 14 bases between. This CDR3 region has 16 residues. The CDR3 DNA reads TGTGCCAGCAGCGTAAGTAGTAGCGCGTACACAGATACGCAGTATTTT. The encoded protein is CASSVSSSAYTDTQYF.

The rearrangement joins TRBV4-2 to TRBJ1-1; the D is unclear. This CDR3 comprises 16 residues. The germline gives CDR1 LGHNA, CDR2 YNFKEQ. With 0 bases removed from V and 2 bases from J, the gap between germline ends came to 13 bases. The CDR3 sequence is CASSQEGYRGNTEAFF. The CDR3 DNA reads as TGTGCCAGCAGCCAAGAAGGGTACCGAGGTAACACTGAAGCTTTCTTT.

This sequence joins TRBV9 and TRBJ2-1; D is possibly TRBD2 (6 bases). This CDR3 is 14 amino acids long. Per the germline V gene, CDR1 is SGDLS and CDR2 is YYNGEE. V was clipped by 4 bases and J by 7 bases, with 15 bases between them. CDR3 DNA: TGTGCCAGCAGCTCGCGGGATCTTATGAATGAGCAGTTCTTC. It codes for CASSSRDLMNEQFF. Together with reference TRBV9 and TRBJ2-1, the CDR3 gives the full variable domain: DSGVTQTPKHLITATGQRVTLRCSPRSGDLSVYWYQQSLDQGLQFLIQYYNGEERAKGNILERFSAQQFPDLHSELNLSSLELGDSALYFCASSSRDLMNEQFFGPGTRLTVL.

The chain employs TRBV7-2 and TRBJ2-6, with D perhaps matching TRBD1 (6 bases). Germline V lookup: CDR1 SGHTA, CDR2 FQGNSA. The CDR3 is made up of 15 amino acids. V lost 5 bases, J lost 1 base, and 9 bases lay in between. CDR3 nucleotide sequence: TGTGCCAGCAGCCCAACAGGGTCTGGGGCCAACGTCCTGACTTTC. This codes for CASSPTGSGANVLTF.

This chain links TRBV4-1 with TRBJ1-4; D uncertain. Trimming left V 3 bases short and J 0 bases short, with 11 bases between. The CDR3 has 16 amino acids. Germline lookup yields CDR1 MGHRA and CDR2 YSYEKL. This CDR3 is CASSQRSHATNEKLFF. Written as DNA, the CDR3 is TGCGCCAGCAGCCAGCGATCACATGCAACTAATGAAAAACTGTTTTTT.

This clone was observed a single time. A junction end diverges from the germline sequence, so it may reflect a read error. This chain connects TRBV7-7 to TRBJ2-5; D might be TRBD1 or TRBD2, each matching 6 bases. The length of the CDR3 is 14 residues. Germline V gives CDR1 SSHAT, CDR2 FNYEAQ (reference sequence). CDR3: CASSLAGAGETQYF. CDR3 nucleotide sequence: TGTGCTAGCAGCTTAGCAGGGGCGGGGGAGACCCAGTACTTC.

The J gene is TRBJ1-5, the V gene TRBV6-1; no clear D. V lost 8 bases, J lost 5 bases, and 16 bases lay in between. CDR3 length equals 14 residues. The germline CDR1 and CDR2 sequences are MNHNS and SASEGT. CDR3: CASLRRERDQPQHF. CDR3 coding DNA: TGTGCCAGCCTAAGGAGAGAAAGGGATCAGCCCCAGCATTTT.

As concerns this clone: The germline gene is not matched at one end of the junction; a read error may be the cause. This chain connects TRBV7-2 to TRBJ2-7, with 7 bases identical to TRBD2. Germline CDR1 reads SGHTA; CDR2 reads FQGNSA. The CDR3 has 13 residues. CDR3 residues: CASSLADHYEQYF. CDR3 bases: TGTGCCAGCAGCCTAGCGGATCACTACGAGCAGTACTTC.

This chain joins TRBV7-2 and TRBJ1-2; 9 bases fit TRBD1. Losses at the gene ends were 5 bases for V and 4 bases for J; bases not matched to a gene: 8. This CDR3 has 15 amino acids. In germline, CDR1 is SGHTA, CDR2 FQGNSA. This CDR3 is CASSLTGQGGYGYTF. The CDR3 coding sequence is TGTGCCAGCAGCCTAACGGGACAGGGCGGCTATGGCTACACCTTC.